Following are 5 T cell receptor beta chains from one sample sequenced in a study of molecular identifiers for immune sequencing clone quantification. TCRdb analysed the PCR reads with MiXCR anew, one entry per CDR3 protein. The sample lists more than 250,000 distinct CDR3 sequences; 20% to 25% were seen once. The sample was naive CD8+ T cells from blood, with Jurkat cell RNA spiked in. The subset denotes: FACS-sorted CD8+CD4-CCR7+CD45RA+ naive T cells. Source of these receptors: a human donor in good health. Some libraries in this study had Jurkat cell RNA spiked in.

This sequence joins TRBV6-2 or TRBV6-3 and TRBJ2-5; D not resolved. Deletions cut 0 bases from V and 0 bases from J, with 14 bases between. Germline V CDR1 and CDR2: MNHEY, SVGEGT. The CDR3 sequence is 17 residues long. The CDR3 region has the DNA TGTGCCAGCAGTTACTCGATAGGCCAAGACAACCAAGAGACCCAGTACTTC. It codes for CASSYSIGQDNQETQYF.

This chain links TRBV30 with TRBJ2-7; weak D call: TRBD1 (6 bases). The CDR3 loop spans 17 amino acids. Deletions cut 0 bases from V and 7 bases from J, with 25 bases between. Per the germline V gene, CDR1 is GTSNPN and CDR2 is SVGIG (reference sequence). The DNA of the CDR3 is TGTGCCTGGAGTGTAAGGAAAGGGACACCCTCTTTCGGGGAGCAGTACTTC. It codes for CAWSVRKGTPSFGEQYF.

In this sample, this clonotype turned up once. This may stem from a read error, because a much larger clone lies one nucleotide away. In this CDR3 the conserved last residue, phenylalanine or tryptophan, is missing, so a read error is likely. The gene calls are TRBV4-1 and TRBJ2-1; D is tentatively TRBD1 or TRBD2 (5 bases each). The germline CDR1 and CDR2 sequences are MGHRA and YSYEKL. V was cut by 4 bases and J by 3 bases, with 16 bases left in between. The CDR3 covers 16 residues. CDR3 in amino acids: CASSPSAADNYNEQFL. The CDR3 nucleotides read TGCGCCAGCAGCCCTTCTGCAGCGGACAACTACAATGAGCAGTTCCTC.

This clonotype was found many times. J is TRBJ1-1 and V is TRBV29-1, with D possibly TRBD1 on 5 matching bases. V lost 7 bases, J lost 7 bases, and 22 bases lay in between. This CDR3 comprises 14 residues. Germline loops: CDR1 SQVTM, CDR2 ANQGSEA. The CDR3 coding sequence is TGCAGCGCCTTAGAGCAGCGACAGACACTTGAAGCTTTCTTT. Protein: CSALEQRQTLEAFF.

This clonotype was recorded at least ten times. The chain carries TRBV4-3 and TRBJ1-1; TRBD1 might be the D (6 bases). V was trimmed by 4 bases and J by 1 base, leaving 10 bases between them. The CDR3 is made up of 14 amino acids. CDR1 is LGHNA and CDR2 is YSLEER in the germline V gene. The CDR3 sequence is CASSPRQANTEAFF. CDR3 in DNA: TGCGCCAGCAGCCCCAGACAGGCGAACACTGAAGCTTTCTTT.